A single sample gave rise to the 16 T cell receptor beta chains below, sequenced in a study of T cell responses to AZD1222 COVID-19 vaccine. Only in-frame clones appear in the TCRdb table, and some are missing; sequencing was by immunoSEQ multiplex PCR. The table records some 58,000 clones, about 90% of them present only once. The specimen was peripheral blood, collected on day 0 of AZD1222 vaccination. Receptors were obtained from an adult in good health.

The rearrangement links TRBV18 to TRBJ2-6; 8 nucleotides match TRBD1. Germline CDR1 reads KGHSH; CDR2 reads LQKENI. Unmatched junction bases numbered 6, after V lost 6 bases and J lost 2 bases. The CDR3 runs 16 residues. As DNA, the CDR3 is TGTGCCAGCTCGCTCTCACAGGGGGCTGGGGCCAACGTCCTGACTTTC. It yields the protein CASSLSQGAGANVLTF.

The chain has TRBV3-1 (or the pseudogene TRBV3-2) and TRBJ2-2; TRBD1 matches at 9 bases. V dropped 6 bases and J dropped 1; count of bases not matched to a gene: 3. The CDR3 loop spans 15 amino acids. From germline, CDR1 is LGHDT and CDR2 YNNKEL (reference sequence). CDR3: CASREGQGNTGELFF. The DNA for the CDR3 is TGTGCCAGCAGGGAGGGACAGGGGAACACCGGGGAGCTGTTTTTT.

The chain joins TRBV10-2 to TRBJ1-1; D is perhaps TRBD1 (6 bases). Trimming removed 6 bases from V and 4 bases from J, with 18 bases in between. This CDR3 is built from 15 residues. The germline CDR1 and CDR2 sequences are WSHSY and SAAADI. The CDR3 DNA follows: TGCGCCAGCAGCGCGGGATCTCCCAGGGGCACTGAAGCTTTCTTT. Translated: CASSAGSPRGTEAFF.

The chain employs TRBV15 and TRBJ2-1, with 12 nucleotides matching TRBD2. The germline V gene has CDR1 LNHNV and CDR2 YYDKDF (reference sequence). V shed 3 bases, J shed 10 bases, and the junction held 13 bases outside the gene matches. The CDR3 covers 17 residues. CDR3 loop: CATSRPRYGLAGQEQFF. DNA of the CDR3: TGTGCCACCAGCAGGCCAAGGTACGGACTAGCGGGACAAGAGCAGTTCTTC.

The J gene is TRBJ2-1, the V gene TRBV6-4, with D possibly being TRBD2 (5 bases). V lost 0 bases, J lost 7 bases, and 19 bases lay in between. Germline V CDR1 and CDR2: MRHNA, SNTAGT. The CDR3 sequence is 17 residues long. The CDR3 DNA reads TGTGCCAGCAGTGACTCACCTGGTGGGAGCGTGAGAAATGAGCAGTTCTTC. Translation: CASSDSPGGSVRNEQFF.

The chain recombines TRBV7-9 with TRBJ2-5; 10 nucleotides align to TRBD2. This CDR3 contains 18 residues. The J segment lost 4 bases and the V segment lost 5 bases, leaving 16 bases of the junction unmatched. Germline CDR1 is SEHNR and CDR2 is FQNEAQ (reference sequence). This chain's CDR3 is CASSPRGLAGVAGETQYF. DNA of the CDR3: TGTGCCAGCAGCCCCAGAGGGCTAGCGGGAGTTGCGGGAGAGACCCAGTACTTC. Complete variable domain (other parts from reference TRBV7-9 and TRBJ2-5): DTGVSQNPRHKITKRGQNVTFRCDPISEHNRLYWYRQTLGQGPEFLTYFQNEAQLEKSRLLSDRFSAERPKGSFSTLEIQRTEQGDSAMYLCASSPRGLAGVAGETQYFGPGTRLLVL.

The chain has TRBV15 and TRBJ2-5; 7 bases are a match to TRBD1. V was pared by 4 bases and J by 4 bases, with 15 bases of the junction left unmatched. CDR3 size: 17 residues. CDR1 is LNHNV and CDR2 is YYDKDF in the germline V gene (reference sequence). The CDR3 sequence is CATSIGFRAGGRETQYF. The CDR3 bases are TGTGCCACCAGCATTGGTTTCAGGGCAGGGGGACGAGAGACCCAGTACTTC.

This clone was recorded only once. In nucleotides, the CDR3 is TGTGCCAGCAGCGCCCCGCTGACAGGGGGAAGGGACATTCAGTACTTC. It codes for CASSAPLTGGRDIQYF. V and J are TRBV9 and TRBJ2-4; 9 nucleotides match TRBD1. V lost 3 bases, J lost 8 bases, and 12 bases stayed unmatched. The CDR3 covers 16 residues. Germline CDR1 SGDLS, CDR2 YYNGEE.

The V call is TRBV19, the J call TRBJ2-7; 10 bases align to TRBD2. The CDR3 covers 15 residues. The germline gives CDR1 LNHDA, CDR2 SQIVND (reference sequence). J was trimmed by 3 bases and V by 5 bases; bases with no gene match: 7. The CDR3 is CASSFGTSEDYEQYF. CDR3 DNA sequence: TGTGCCAGTAGTTTCGGGACTAGCGAAGACTACGAGCAGTACTTC.

This clone has just one count. CDR3 protein: CASSQELGTSPYNEQFF. CDR3 DNA sequence: TGTGCCAGCAGCCAAGAGTTAGGGACTAGCCCCTACAATGAGCAGTTCTTC. J is TRBJ2-1 and V is TRBV4-2; 9 nucleotides agree with TRBD2. Germline CDR1 reads LGHNA; CDR2 reads YNFKEQ. The CDR3 is 17 residues long. V trimming: 0 bases; J trimming: 2 bases; junction bases outside the gene matches: 5.

The chain recombines TRBV24-1 with TRBJ1-4, with TRBD1 identical over 9 bases. Losses at the gene ends were 10 bases for V and 10 bases for J; bases not matched to a gene: 15. CDR3 length equals 15 residues. The germline gives CDR1 KGHDR, CDR2 SFDVKD. The CDR3 nucleotides read TGTGCCACGTTATACGTGGACAGGGGAGGAGGAAAACTGTTTTTT. Protein product: CATLYVDRGGGKLFF.

This clone was detected once. The chain carries TRBV30 and TRBJ1-1; 7 bases fit TRBD1. This CDR3 has 13 residues. Looked up from germline, CDR1 is GTSNPN and CDR2 is SVGIG (reference sequence). The junction had 4 bases not matched to a gene; V was cut back by 1 base and J by 5 bases. In nucleotides, the CDR3 is TGTGCCTGGAGTGCCCAGGGGGGGACTGAAGCTTTCTTT. Its translation: CAWSAQGGTEAFF.

The chain carries TRBV23-1 and TRBJ1-5; D possibly corresponds to TRBD1 (6 bases). TRBV23-1 is identified as an open reading frame with a role that is uncertain. This CDR3 region has 20 residues. With 7 bases removed from V and 0 bases from J, the gap between germline ends came to 28 bases. In DNA, the CDR3 is TGCGCCAGCACAATTAACAGGGCCAAACGAACTCCCTATAGCAATCAGCCCCAGCATTTT. It codes for CASTINRAKRTPYSNQPQHF.

This chain connects TRBV12-3 or TRBV12-4 to TRBJ1-1, with TRBD1 as a possible D gene (6 bases). The CDR3 runs to 13 residues. V gave up 5 bases and J gave up 8 bases, with 15 bases separating them. The CDR3 is CASSLDDRQEAFF. The CDR3 nucleotides are TGTGCCAGCAGTCTGGATGACAGGCAGGAAGCTTTCTTT.

The V and J genes are TRBV6-6 and TRBJ1-1; no clear D gene. Trimming shortened V by 5 bases and J by 1 base, and 11 bases separated the two germline ends. The CDR3 is 14 amino acids. Germline values: CDR1 MNHNY, CDR2 SVGAGI (reference sequence). The CDR3, as DNA: TGTGCCAGCAGTGGCTGGACCGCGAACACTGAAGCTTTCTTT. It codes for CASSGWTANTEAFF.

This clone is a singleton in its sample. This chain joins TRBV4-3 and TRBJ1-5; 7 bases line up with TRBD1. V lost 0 bases, J lost 6 bases, and 5 bases stayed unmatched. The CDR3 loop spans 15 amino acids. Germline assignment: CDR1 LGHNA and CDR2 YSLEER. CDR3: CASSQDLQGTQPQHF. CDR3 DNA: TGCGCCAGCAGCCAAGATCTACAGGGGACTCAGCCCCAGCATTTT.